This T cell receptor beta chain was identified during a study of T cell responses to AZD1222 COVID-19 vaccine (dated by TCRdb to about 2021). With regard to the full study: AZD1222 recipients whose second dose came at about 4 weeks and those whose second dose came at about 12 weeks were combined into one group, since spike-specific TCR depth and breadth did not differ between the two schedules. TCR sequencing was performed for roughly 250 trial participants, of whom roughly 200 were given two doses of AZD1222 and around 25 were given two doses of MenACWY control vaccine. Trial participants were enrolled into age subgroups of 18-55, 56-69 and 70-plus years, which contained 148, 28 and 57 TCR-sequenced participants, respectively. Overall study outcomes, separate from this receptor: In the small 56-69-year group, the increase in depth fell short of significance, most likely because of low power. Participants were mostly white British and included more females than males, and it was suggested by the authors that clonal diversity may have been underestimated. Reportedly, close to half of the unique spike-specific TCRs recognized epitopes lying outside the regions that are mutated in the B.1.351 and B.1.1.7 variants. Conclusions about previously exposed vaccinees are limited because only six or seven AZD1222 recipients were SARS-CoV-2 seropositive at baseline. A significant rise in spike-specific TCR breadth and depth was observed after two AZD1222 doses relative to day 0 and relative to MenACWY recipients. CD4 TCRs associated with the vaccine covered the entire spike protein, and the dominant responses were in regions 160-218 and 743-854. Because no day 14 peak-response samples were available, the repertoires could be characterized only after the peak T cell response.

The label giving this sample's time point can be read as: baseline before first vaccination. Vaccinee samples were obtained from the UK trials COV001 and COV002, which included a single-blind randomized controlled phase 2/3 trial of AZD1222 (ChAdOx1 nCoV-19) in healthy adults. For TCRbeta chain sequencing, PBMC samples were collected from trial participants at day 0 and at day 28 after the second dose. This clone was picked up one time. What this receptor recognizes is not known. Nothing much larger sits one base from this clone, and base qualities are not available. Different DNA sequences within this sample yield the same CDR3. The germline ends are 8 bases apart after V is trimmed by 3 bases and J by 0 bases. The germline V gene gives CDR1 as SNHLY and CDR2 as FYNNEI. CDR3 length: 14 amino acids, cysteine to phenylalanine. Of the read, only the CDR3 DNA is kept; its 42 bases are in frame from base 1.

The CDR3 regions of human TCRbeta chains were analyzed by immunosequencing. Under the source paper's analysis protocol: TCRs in the repertoires were compared against a reference library of SARS-CoV-2-specific TCRs that had been generated with the MIRA antigen-specificity platform. Breadth was defined as the fraction of unique TCRs that were SARS-CoV-2-associated. Depth was defined as the fraction of total T cells that were SARS-CoV-2-associated. Using the MIRA data, every spike-specific TCR was mapped to the spike region that the TCR reacted to and assigned to either a CD4 or a CD8 class. Log10-transformed breadth and depth values were compared by one-way ANOVA with Sidak's multiple comparisons tests. Held by TCRdb, this immuneACCESS table contains in-frame sequences only and omits some clones. Under half of the omission traces to an unresolved V gene where checked; the cause of the rest is unknown. The DNA gave D and trimming, while V, J and clone size come from that table. Across this sample there are tens of thousands of clones, with 84% seen only once. Approximately 7% of the sample lies in the top ten.

The chain is assembled from TRBV2 and TRBJ1-2, with the D gene call left open. The clonotype was recovered from an adult in good health. Sample: peripheral blood, taken on day 0 of AZD1222 vaccination. The CDR3 reads as follows: CASSEGRSNYGYTF. The sequence in DNA is TGTGCCAGCAGTGAGGGCAGATCTAACTATGGCTACACCTTC.